Listed here are 32 T cell receptor beta chains from one sample, sequenced in a study of cytomegalovirus exposure and HLA in healthy donors. Clones were sequenced by immunoSEQ multiplex PCR, and TCRdb holds only the in-frame ones, with some missing. This table holds over 250,000 clones, 80% to 90% found once. Specimen: PBMCs. Receptor source: a woman in her late teens or twenties in good health and CMV-seronegative.

The chain uses TRBV6-5 and TRBJ1-5; D remains ambiguous. Germline-derived CDR1 and CDR2 are MNHEY and SVGAGI. V dropped 4 bases and J dropped 11 bases, with 15 bases sitting between them. The length of the CDR3 is 13 residues. In DNA, the CDR3 is TGTGCCAGCAGTTCCCTTGGCCTCGAAGCCCAGCATTTT. Translated, it gives CASSSLGLEAQHF.

This clone was picked up one time. The chain combines TRBV29-1 with TRBJ1-5, with D tentatively TRBD1 (5 bases). V dropped 4 bases and J dropped 6 bases, with 10 bases sitting between them. Germline CDR1 is SQVTM and CDR2 is ANQGSEA. This CDR3 is built from 12 residues. This CDR3 is CSVGGDAQPQHF. CDR3 nucleotide sequence: TGCAGCGTTGGGGGGGACGCTCAGCCCCAGCATTTT.

The chain joins TRBV5-4 to TRBJ2-3; a possible D gene is TRBD2 (6 bases). The CDR3 spans 15 residues. The germline V gene has CDR1 SGHNT and CDR2 YYREEE (reference sequence). Trimming shortened V by 4 bases and J by 0 bases, and 12 bases separated the two germline ends. CDR3 bases: TGTGCCAGCAGCCTGTCTAGCGCGAGCACAGATACGCAGTATTTT. This gives the protein CASSLSSASTDTQYF.

The J gene is TRBJ2-1, the V gene TRBV5-1; 7 nucleotides agree with TRBD2. Germline CDR1 and CDR2: SGHRS and YFSETQ. V lost 0 bases, J lost 8 bases, and 8 bases stayed unmatched. This CDR3 has 15 amino acids. The CDR3 bases are TGCGCCAGCAGCTTGGGGGGCTGGCGGGAGTATGAGCAGTTCTTC. Translated: CASSLGGWREYEQFF.

V is TRBV29-1 and J is TRBJ1-2, with 9 nucleotides matching TRBD1. The V segment lost 7 bases and the J segment 8 bases; nucleotides outside the gene matches: 11. The CDR3 runs to 13 residues. CDR1 and CDR2 (germline): SQVTM, ANQGSEA. CDR3 region: CSGLYRGRGGYTF. The CDR3 region has the DNA TGCAGCGGCCTATACAGGGGGCGGGGAGGCTACACCTTC.

This clone was counted only a few times. This CDR3 reads CASSPGDRGDGYTF. As DNA, the CDR3 is TGCGCCAGCAGCCCGGGAGACAGGGGGGATGGCTACACCTTC. This sequence joins TRBV5-1 and TRBJ1-2; 9 nucleotides line up with TRBD1. The CDR3 extends over 14 amino acids. Germline assignment: CDR1 SGHRS and CDR2 YFSETQ. V dropped 4 bases and J dropped 6; count of bases not matched to a gene: 7.

The V gene is TRBV13, the J gene TRBJ1-2, with 12 bases that match TRBD1. Trimming took 5 bases from V and 2 from J; bases not matched to a gene: 12. CDR3 length: 18 amino acids. Germline V gene sequence: CDR1 PRHDT, CDR2 FYEKMQ (reference sequence). CDR3 nucleotides: TGTGCCAGCAGCGCCGGGACAGGGGGCGATTTTCAGAACTATGGCTACACCTTC. Translation gives CASSAGTGGDFQNYGYTF.

The chain joins TRBV7-8 to TRBJ1-6, with 9 bases aligning to TRBD1. The CDR3 is 17 residues long. Trimming at V came to 1 base and at J to 3 bases, leaving 4 bases not matched to a gene. The V gene's germline CDR1 is SGHVS and CDR2 FQNEAQ. The CDR3 region is CASSLVQGAGYNSPLHF. Here the CDR3 DNA reads TGTGCCAGCAGCTTAGTACAGGGGGCTGGCTATAATTCACCCCTCCACTTT.

CDR3: CASSETTGLNYEQYF. In DNA, the CDR3 is TGCGCCAGCAGTGAAACGACAGGACTCAACTACGAGCAGTACTTC. V and J are TRBV10-2 and TRBJ2-7; TRBD1 is a possible D gene (6 bases). Germline CDR1 is WSHSY and CDR2 is SAAADI. Trimming removed 3 bases at V and 3 bases at J, with 15 bases between. The CDR3 sequence is 15 residues long.

This clone appeared a few times. The chain is built from TRBV27 and TRBJ1-1; TRBD1 agrees at 9 bases. J lost 4 bases, V lost 5 bases, and 2 bases had no gene match. The CDR3 contains 13 residues. CDR1 MNHEY and CDR2 SMNVEV come from the germline V gene (reference sequence). The CDR3 coding sequence is TGTGCCAGCAGTGGGACAGGGCTCACTGAAGCTTTCTTT. It translates to CASSGTGLTEAFF.

This clone was found a few times. V is TRBV30 and J is TRBJ1-4; 11 bases fit TRBD1. CDR3 length equals 14 residues. From germline, CDR1 is GTSNPN and CDR2 SVGIG (reference sequence). Unmatched junction bases numbered 7, after V lost 0 bases and J lost 13 bases. CDR3 residues: CAWSVGTGGQRLFF. In nucleotides, the CDR3 is TGTGCCTGGAGTGTCGGGACAGGGGGTCAAAGACTGTTTTTT.

This clone was detected only a few times. The chain joins TRBV27 to TRBJ2-1; D unresolved. CDR1 MNHEY and CDR2 SMNVEV come from the germline V gene (reference sequence). The CDR3 has 14 amino acids. Trimming left V 4 bases short and J 9 bases short, with 16 bases between. The CDR3 coding sequence is TGTGCCAGCAGTTCCCGACGTGTCGGCGGTGAGCAGTTCTTC. It is translated as CASSSRRVGGEQFF.

The gene calls are TRBV6-5 and TRBJ1-4, with a possible D match to TRBD1 (5 bases). Trimming removed 6 bases at V and 8 bases at J, with 10 bases between. Germline-derived CDR1 and CDR2 are MNHEY and SVGAGI. This CDR3 has 12 amino acids. The CDR3 DNA sequence: TGTGCCAGCAGCCAAGACAGCGAAAAACTGTTTTTT. This encodes CASSQDSEKLFF.

This sequence joins TRBV9 and TRBJ1-5, with 11 bases matching TRBD1. Germline-derived CDR1 and CDR2 are SGDLS and YYNGEE. The CDR3 sequence is 15 residues long. The V gene end was trimmed by 4 bases and the J gene end by 6 bases; junction bases not matched to a gene: 6. The CDR3 sequence: CASSIGQGAGQPQHF. The CDR3 nucleotides read TGTGCCAGCAGCATAGGACAGGGGGCTGGTCAGCCCCAGCATTTT. Variable domain in full (rest from reference TRBV9 and TRBJ1-5): DSGVTQTPKHLITATGQRVTLRCSPRSGDLSVYWYQQSLDQGLQFLIQYYNGEERAKGNILERFSAQQFPDLHSELNLSSLELGDSALYFCASSIGQGAGQPQHFGDGTRLSIL.

The chain couples TRBV4-1 to TRBJ1-4; TRBD1 matches 7 bases. The germline CDR1 and CDR2 sequences are MGHRA and YSYEKL. This CDR3 region has 14 residues. The J segment lost 8 bases and the V segment lost 5 bases, leaving 8 bases of the junction unmatched. CDR3 sequence: CASSFRQGREKLFF. CDR3 bases: TGCGCCAGCAGCTTCCGACAGGGCAGGGAAAAACTGTTTTTT.

The gene calls are TRBV5-1 and TRBJ2-1; unclear D gene. This CDR3 is 15 amino acids long. The germline V gene has CDR1 SGHRS and CDR2 YFSETQ. Between the trimmed V and J ends, which lost 1 base and 3 bases, there was a span of 11 bases. The CDR3: CASSLYRSNYNEQFF. Here the CDR3 DNA reads TGCGCCAGCAGCTTGTACAGATCCAACTACAATGAGCAGTTCTTC.

V and J are TRBV7-3 and TRBJ1-1; D is unclear. This CDR3 contains 16 residues. In germline, CDR1 is SGHTA, CDR2 FQGTGA. The V end was cut by 5 bases, the J end by 1 base, with 17 bases between. This chain's CDR3 is CASSRQVSWQNTEAFF. The CDR3 region has the DNA TGTGCCAGCAGCCGCCAAGTTAGCTGGCAGAACACTGAAGCTTTCTTT.

V is TRBV6-6 and J is TRBJ2-7; 9 nucleotides align to TRBD2. The V and J ends lost 2 bases and 2 bases, in that order; junction bases with no gene match: 4. There are 15 residues in the CDR3. CDR1 is MNHNY and CDR2 is SVGAGI in the germline V gene (reference sequence). In nucleotides, the CDR3 is TGTGCCAGCAGTTACCCTGCTAGCGGGACCTACGAGCAGTACTTC. It yields the protein CASSYPASGTYEQYF.

This sequence joins TRBV7-2 and TRBJ2-7, with D possibly matching TRBD2 (7 bases). This CDR3 region has 16 residues. V lost 1 base, J lost 5 bases, and 18 bases lay in between. From germline, CDR1 is SGHTA and CDR2 FQGNSA. CDR3 residues: CASSLVPTGGKNEQYF. For the CDR3, the DNA is TGTGCCAGCAGCTTAGTTCCCACGGGGGGCAAAAACGAGCAGTACTTC.

J is TRBJ2-7 and V is TRBV6-5, with 9 positions matching TRBD2. The CDR3 length is 16 residues. Trimming took 2 bases from V and 5 from J; bases not matched to a gene: 10. Germline V gene sequence: CDR1 MNHEY, CDR2 SVGAGI. The CDR3 sequence: CASSYQGREGPDEQYF. The DNA for the CDR3 is TGTGCCAGCAGTTACCAGGGGCGGGAGGGCCCGGACGAGCAGTACTTC.

The rearrangement links TRBV4-3 to TRBJ2-1; TRBD1 matches at 7 bases. The germline V gene encodes CDR1 LGHNA and CDR2 YSLEER. The CDR3 totals 13 residues. Trimming at V came to 4 bases and at J to 3 bases, leaving 0 bases not matched to a gene. The CDR3 region is CASSRDSYNEQFF. The DNA of the CDR3 is TGCGCCAGCAGCCGGGACAGCTACAATGAGCAGTTCTTC.

In regard to this clone: This sample includes further DNA sequences coding for the same CDR3. The rearrangement joins TRBV28 to TRBJ1-2; 9 nucleotides align to TRBD1. After removal of 7 bases from V and 3 bases from J, the junction contained 6 bases not matched to a gene. The CDR3 extends over 14 amino acids. Per germline, CDR1 MDHEN and CDR2 SYDVKM. CDR3 in amino acids: CASITGGRDYGYTF. CDR3 bases: TGTGCCAGCATTACAGGGGGCAGGGACTATGGCTACACCTTC.

The chain combines TRBV5-6 with TRBJ1-2, with D unclear. Trimming took off 0 bases at V and 7 bases at J, with 10 bases between the two ends. This CDR3 is 13 amino acids long. The germline CDR1 and CDR2 sequences are SGHDT and YYEEEE. CDR3 sequence (DNA): TGTGCCAGCAGCTTGGGCCCTACTGGTGGCTACACCTTC. Residues: CASSLGPTGGYTF.

The gene calls are TRBV2 and TRBJ2-3, with TRBD2 identical over 12 bases. The CDR3 spans 16 residues. The V segment lost 4 bases and the J segment 0 bases; nucleotides outside the gene matches: 2. Germline V lookup: CDR1 SNHLY, CDR2 FYNNEI. CDR3 in amino acids: CASSGTSGMSTDTQYF. CDR3 DNA sequence: TGTGCCAGCAGTGGGACTAGCGGGATGAGCACAGATACGCAGTATTTT. Variable domain in full (rest from reference TRBV2 and TRBJ2-3): EPEVTQTPSHQVTQMGQEVILRCVPISNHLYFYWYRQILGQKVEFLVSFYNNEISEKSEIFDDQFSVERPDGSNFTLKIRSTKLEDSAMYFCASSGTSGMSTDTQYFGPGTRLTVL.

This rearrangement joins TRBV28 to TRBJ2-1; 7 positions match TRBD1. This CDR3 spans 19 amino acids. J was trimmed by 0 bases and V by 1 base; bases with no gene match: 12. The V gene's germline CDR1 is MDHEN and CDR2 SYDVKM. The CDR3, as DNA: TGTGCCAGCAGTTTATATGTTGGCGCCCGGGACAGCTCCTACAATGAGCAGTTCTTC. It translates to CASSLYVGARDSSYNEQFF.

Written as DNA, the CDR3 is TGCGCCAGCAGCTTCCCCGAGGACAGGCGTGCGAACACTGAAGCTTTCTTT. It translates to CASSFPEDRRANTEAFF. The chain combines TRBV5-1 with TRBJ1-1; 7 positions agree with TRBD1. Losses at the gene ends were 2 bases for V and 1 base for J; bases not matched to a gene: 11. Germline values: CDR1 SGHRS, CDR2 YFSETQ. The CDR3 length is 17 residues.

V gene TRBV14 combines with J gene TRBJ1-3, with TRBD1 as a possible D gene (5 bases). V was pared by 1 base and J by 4 bases, with 14 bases between. Germline CDR1 reads SGHDN; CDR2 reads FVKESK. This CDR3 contains 16 residues. The chain's CDR3 is CASSQGPPGHGNTIYF. For the CDR3, the DNA is TGTGCCAGCAGCCAAGGACCCCCAGGGCACGGAAACACCATATATTTT.

The chain combines TRBV14 with TRBJ2-1, with TRBD1 as a possible D gene (5 bases). The germline V gene has CDR1 SGHDN and CDR2 FVKESK. CDR3 length equals 15 residues. V shed 4 bases and J shed 4 bases, with 14 bases lying between them. The CDR3 DNA reads TGTGCCAGCAGCCGTGGGGCGTTTTGGTACAATGAGCAGTTCTTC. Translated: CASSRGAFWYNEQFF. The whole variable domain, remainder taken from reference TRBV14 and TRBJ2-1, is EAGVTQFPSHSVIEKGQTVTLRCDPISGHDNLYWYRRVMGKEIKFLLHFVKESKQDESGMPNNRFLAERTGGTYSTLKVQPAELEDSGVYFCASSRGAFWYNEQFFGPGTRLTVL.

Comment on this clone: The same CDR3 arises from other DNA sequences in this sample as well. The chain recombines TRBV7-2 with TRBJ2-1; 11 bases map to TRBD2. This CDR3 has 15 residues. J lost 4 bases, V lost 1 base, and 0 bases had no gene match. CDR1 and CDR2 from the germline V gene are SGHTA and FQGNSA. CDR3 residues: CASSLGLAGYNEQFF. CDR3 sequence (DNA): TGTGCCAGCAGCTTAGGACTAGCGGGATACAATGAGCAGTTCTTC.

V usage is TRBV28 and J usage is TRBJ1-5; 8 bases agree with TRBD1. Germline V gives CDR1 MDHEN, CDR2 SYDVKM. The CDR3 length is 15 residues. Trimming cost V 6 bases and J 5 bases; bases outside gene matches: 9. The CDR3 reads CASSPGDRWDQPQHF. In DNA, the CDR3 is TGTGCCAGCAGCCCCGGGGACAGGTGGGATCAGCCCCAGCATTTT.

The CDR3 here is CASSQEDRGPNEQYF. Written as DNA, the CDR3 is TGTGCCAGCAGCCAAGAGGACAGGGGGCCCAACGAGCAGTACTTC. The V call is TRBV4-2, the J call TRBJ2-7, with 11 bases fitting TRBD1. CDR3 size: 15 residues. Trimming at V came to 0 bases and at J to 5 bases, leaving 3 bases not matched to a gene. Germline V gene data show CDR1 as LGHNA and CDR2 as YNFKEQ.

Only one count was recorded for this clone. The chain couples TRBV5-6 to TRBJ1-2, with D possibly matching TRBD1 (5 bases). This CDR3 region has 17 residues. Germline V gene lookup returns CDR1 SGHDT and CDR2 YYEEEE. V lost 0 bases and J lost 0, with 15 bases in between. CDR3 nucleotide sequence: TGTGCCAGCAGCTTGGCGACGGGACTCAAAGCTAACTATGGCTACACCTTC. This encodes CASSLATGLKANYGYTF.